This entry is about one T cell receptor (beta chain). The data derive from a study of blood T cell repertoires in COVID-19. Across the study: From the United States, Italy and Spain came samples of acute and convalescent COVID-19. From T cells, B-cell-depleted T cells, or PBMCs came the material, which was cDNA or gDNA.

The CDR3 covers 13 residues. Germline CDR1 is SQVTM and CDR2 is ANQGSEA. Between the trimmed V and J ends, which lost 6 bases and 6 bases, there was a span of 17 bases. Authors' processing steps: Cell counts per sample came from amplifying reference gene primers. Profiled with immunoSEQ multiplex PCR; TCRdb holds only in-frame clones, not every one. D and trimming were read from the DNA, whereas the V and J calls and clone size are those reported in that table. The table includes 250,000 to 300,000 clones, 85% to 90% detected once. This chain links TRBV29-1 with TRBJ1-2; D may be TRBD1 (6 bases). The sequenced sample consisted of peripheral blood. The receptor's source is a woman in her thirties or forties with acute or convalescent COVID-19. CDR3 sequence reads: CSVPGGARDGYTF. The CDR3 DNA is TGCAGCGTCCCCGGGGGGGCGCGGGATGGCTACACCTTC.